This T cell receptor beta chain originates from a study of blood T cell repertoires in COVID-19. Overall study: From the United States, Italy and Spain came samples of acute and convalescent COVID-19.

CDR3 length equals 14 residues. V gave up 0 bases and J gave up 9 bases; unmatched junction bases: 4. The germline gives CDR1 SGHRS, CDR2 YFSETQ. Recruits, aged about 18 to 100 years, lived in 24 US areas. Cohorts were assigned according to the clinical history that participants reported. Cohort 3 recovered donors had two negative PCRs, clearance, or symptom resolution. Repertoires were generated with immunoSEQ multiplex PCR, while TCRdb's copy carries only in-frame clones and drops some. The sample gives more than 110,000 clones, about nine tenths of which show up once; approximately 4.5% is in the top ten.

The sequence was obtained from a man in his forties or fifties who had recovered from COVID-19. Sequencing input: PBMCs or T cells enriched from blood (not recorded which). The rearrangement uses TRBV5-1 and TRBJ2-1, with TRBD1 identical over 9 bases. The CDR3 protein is CASSLDRGHGEQFF. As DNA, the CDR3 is TGCGCCAGCAGCTTGGACAGGGGGCATGGTGAGCAGTTCTTC.